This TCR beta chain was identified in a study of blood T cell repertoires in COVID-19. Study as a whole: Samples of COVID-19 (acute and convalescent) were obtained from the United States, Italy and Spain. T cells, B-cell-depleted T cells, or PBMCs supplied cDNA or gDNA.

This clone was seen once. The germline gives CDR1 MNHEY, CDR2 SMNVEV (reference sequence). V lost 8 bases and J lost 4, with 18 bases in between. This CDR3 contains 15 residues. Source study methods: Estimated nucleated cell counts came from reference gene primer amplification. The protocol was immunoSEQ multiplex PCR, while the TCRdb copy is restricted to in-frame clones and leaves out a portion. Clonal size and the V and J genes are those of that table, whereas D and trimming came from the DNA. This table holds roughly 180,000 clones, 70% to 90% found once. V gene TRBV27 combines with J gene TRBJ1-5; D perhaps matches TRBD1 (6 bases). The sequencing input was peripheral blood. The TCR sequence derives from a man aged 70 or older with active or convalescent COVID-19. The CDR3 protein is CASAFVGAWNQPQHF. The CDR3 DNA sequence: TGTGCCAGCGCGTTCGTGGGGGCTTGGAATCAGCCCCAGCATTTT.